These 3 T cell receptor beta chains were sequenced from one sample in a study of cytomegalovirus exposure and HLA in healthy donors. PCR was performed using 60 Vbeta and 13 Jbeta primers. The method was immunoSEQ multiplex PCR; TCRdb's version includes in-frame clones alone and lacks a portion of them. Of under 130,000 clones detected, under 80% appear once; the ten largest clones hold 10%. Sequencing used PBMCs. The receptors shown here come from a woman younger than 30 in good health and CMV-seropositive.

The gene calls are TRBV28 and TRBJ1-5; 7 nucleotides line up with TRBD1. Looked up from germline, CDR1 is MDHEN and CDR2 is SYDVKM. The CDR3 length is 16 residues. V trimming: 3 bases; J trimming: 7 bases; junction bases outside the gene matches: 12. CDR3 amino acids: CASSFYSGTVSQPQHF. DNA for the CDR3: TGTGCCAGCAGTTTTTATTCCGGGACAGTGAGCCAGCCCCAGCATTTT.

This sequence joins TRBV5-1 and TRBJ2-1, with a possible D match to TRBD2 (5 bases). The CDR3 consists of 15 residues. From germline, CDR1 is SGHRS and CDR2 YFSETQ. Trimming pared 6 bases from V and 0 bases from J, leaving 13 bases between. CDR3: CASKLALSSYNEQFF. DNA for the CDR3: TGCGCCAGCAAATTAGCGCTGAGCTCCTACAATGAGCAGTTCTTC.

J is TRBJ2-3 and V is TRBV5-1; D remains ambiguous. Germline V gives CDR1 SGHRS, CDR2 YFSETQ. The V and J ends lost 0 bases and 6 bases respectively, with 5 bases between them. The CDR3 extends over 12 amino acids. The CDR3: CASSLGVDTQYF. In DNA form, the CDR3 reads TGCGCCAGCAGCTTGGGAGTGGATACGCAGTATTTT.